The T cell receptor beta chain described here comes from a study of blood T cells in healthy people across ages. The authors ran a second PCR of 7 to 11 cycles using a sample-barcoded 5' primer and a J-beta primer mix. TCRdb used MiXCR to reprocess the 5' RACE reads, holding one entry per CDR3 protein. This table has 1.5 million to 2 million distinct CDR3 sequences, about 50% appearing once. The CDR3 runs 16 residues. Trimming took 5 bases from V and 2 from J; bases not matched to a gene: 9. Germline V gene sequence: CDR1 MNHEY, CDR2 SMNVEV (reference sequence). The TCR sequence derives from a woman in her 40s in good health. Sequencing was done on a sample of blood. The chain uses TRBV27 and TRBJ2-5, with 9 bases aligning to TRBD2. CDR3 in DNA: TGTGCCAGCAGTAAACAGCGGGGGGCCCTTCAAGAGACCCAGTACTTC. Its translation: CASSKQRGALQETQYF.